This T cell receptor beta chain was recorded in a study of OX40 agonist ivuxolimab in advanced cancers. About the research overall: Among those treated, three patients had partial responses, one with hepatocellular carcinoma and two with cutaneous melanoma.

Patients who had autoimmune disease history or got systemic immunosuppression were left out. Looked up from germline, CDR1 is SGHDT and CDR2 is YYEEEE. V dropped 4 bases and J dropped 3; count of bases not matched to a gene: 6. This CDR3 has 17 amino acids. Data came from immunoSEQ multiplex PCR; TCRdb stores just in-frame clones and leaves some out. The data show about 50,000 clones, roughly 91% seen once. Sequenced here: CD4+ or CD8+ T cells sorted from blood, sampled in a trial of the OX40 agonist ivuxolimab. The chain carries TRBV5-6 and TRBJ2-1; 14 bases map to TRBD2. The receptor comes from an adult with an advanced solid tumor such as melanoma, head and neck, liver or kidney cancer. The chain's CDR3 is CASSQRTSGGNYNEQFF. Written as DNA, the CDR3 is TGTGCCAGCAGCCAAAGGACTAGCGGGGGGAACTACAATGAGCAGTTCTTC.